This entry concerns a single T cell receptor (beta chain). Its specificity is not known. The record originates from a study of T cell responses to AZD1222 COVID-19 vaccine. Clones were sequenced by immunoSEQ multiplex PCR, and TCRdb holds only the in-frame ones, with some missing. The repertoire consists of under 150,000 clones, with just over 90% occurring once and the leading ten covering approximately 3.6%. Findings and limits, study-wide: The study found vaccine-associated CD4 TCRs spanning spike, dominant at 160-218 and 743-854.

This CDR3 region has 11 residues. From germline, CDR1 is GTSNPN and CDR2 SVGIG (reference sequence). The germline V and J ends were trimmed by 3 bases and 17 bases, with 14 bases remaining between them. This sequence was found in an adult in good health. The J gene is TRBJ1-6, the V gene TRBV30; D unresolved. The input for sequencing was peripheral blood, taken on day 0 of AZD1222 vaccination. The CDR3: CAWSLDFKVHF. In nucleotides, the CDR3 is TGTGCCTGGAGCCTCGACTTCAAAGTCCACTTT.